This T cell receptor (beta chain) was identified in a study of regulatory T cells in long-lasting Graves disease. Findings of the study overall: New patients shared some 890 public clonotypes, fewer than the approximately 3,000 shared by persistent patients. The study found TRBV28, TRBJ1-2 and TRBJ2-5 favored in persistent disease.

V lost 0 bases and J lost 1, with 10 bases in between. This CDR3 comprises 17 residues. Germline assignment: CDR1 LNHDA and CDR2 SQIVND (reference sequence). Building the TCR beta libraries relied on iRepertoire HTBI primers, and CDR3 regions underwent Arm-PCR. In TCRdb, the multiplex PCR reads were re-called with MiXCR into one record per CDR3 protein. The profile shows 400,000 to 650,000 distinct CDR3 sequences, roughly 15% of them singletons. To note about this clonotype: Its antigen is currently unknown.

Stated time point: newly diagnosed GD, antithyroid drugs for less than 3 months. Construction of the TCR library relied on RNA isolated from PBMCs. The data also belong to a second study, concerning T cells in Graves' hyperthyroidism and ophthalmopathy. Per that study: The patients, who ranged from 18 to 65 in age, presented with newly diagnosed hyperthyroidism lasting under 2 months. HTBI primers were employed in a first-round RT-PCR of the TCR CDR3.

This clonotype was sampled from a woman aged 40 to 65 with Graves disease. This chain connects TRBV19 to TRBJ2-6; weak D call: TRBD2 (5 bases). The specimen comprised peripheral blood mononuclear cells (PBMCs), sampled at new diagnosis, from a patient treated with antithyroid drugs. The CDR3 region is CASSIDPPGSGANVLTF. CDR3 DNA: TGTGCCAGTAGTATAGACCCCCCGGGGTCTGGGGCCAACGTCCTGACTTTC.